The following is a T cell receptor (beta chain) sequence with its context. What it recognizes is unknown. This entry is derived from a study of T cells in localized non-small cell lung cancer. General study results and limits: Without multi-region sequencing, intratumor heterogeneity could not be excluded. Detection in adjacent lung was observed for a median around 50 of the top 100 tumor clones. Tumor showed lower T cell clonality than uninvolved adjacent lung, where it was highest.

V was clipped by 0 bases and J by 5 bases, with 15 bases between them. Germline V lookup: CDR1 SGDLS, CDR2 YYNGEE. The CDR3 is made up of 15 amino acids. Measured with immunoSEQ multiplex PCR; TCRdb has only the in-frame clones, and not every one. The table has almost 65,000 clones, 90% seen once; the top ten hold about 2%. The sequencing used peripheral blood, collected before any cancer treatment. The clonotype was recovered from a woman aged 35 to 70 with stage I lung adenocarcinoma. This chain links TRBV9 with TRBJ2-7; tentative D call: TRBD1 (5 bases). In nucleotides, the CDR3 is TGTGCCAGCAGCGTAGGGAACAGGTGGGCCCACGAGCAGTACTTC. Protein product: CASSVGNRWAHEQYF.